The rows below give T cell receptor beta chains drawn from one sample of a study of blood T cells in healthy people across ages. TCRdb reprocessed the 5' RACE reads via MiXCR and lists one record per CDR3 protein. This repertoire shows around 1.5 million distinct CDR3 sequences, roughly 40% found once; its top ten account for 7.9%. The sequencing sample was made of blood. The receptors originated from a woman under 30 in good health. The CDR3 runs from the conserved cysteine through the conserved F or W. The D gene is left open where the match is weak. Clone size is shown for a subset of rows, as once, few, many or a class of expanded clone.

CDR3 length,clone size,J gene,V gene,D gene,CDR3 DNA,CDR3 protein
16,few,TRBJ2-1,TRBV3-1,TRBD2,TGTGCCAGCAGCCGTCTAGGAGCGGGAGTGGGTAATGAGCAGTTCTTC,CASSRLGAGVGNEQFF
15,.,TRBJ1-5,TRBV12-3/TRBV12-4,.,TGTGCCAGCAGTTTGGCCCGGCAGGGGTATCAGCCCCAGCATTTT,CASSLARQGYQPQHF
14,few,TRBJ2-5,TRBV27,.,TGTGCCAGCAGGAAGACCCGTCTCCAAGAGACCCAGTACTTC,CASRKTRLQETQYF
17,once,TRBJ2-2,TRBV3-1,.,TGTGCCAGCAGCCGCCTCGGGGGCCAGGCCAACACCGGGGAGCTGTTTTTT,CASSRLGGQANTGELFF
11,many,TRBJ2-3,TRBV29-1,.,TGCAGCTCCGTTACCACAGATACGCAGTATTTT,CSSVTTDTQYF
16,.,TRBJ1-2,TRBV14,TRBD1,TGTGCCAGCAGCCAGCCCGGCGGGACAGGGGCCTATGGCTACACCTTC,CASSQPGGTGAYGYTF
16,few,TRBJ2-1,TRBV5-1,TRBD2,TGCGCCAGCAGCTCGCCAGCGGGAGAGGTCTACAATGAGCAGTTCTTC,CASSSPAGEVYNEQFF
15,.,TRBJ2-7,TRBV6-5,.,TGTGCCAGCAGTTCCCCGGACGGAGCGGGTGGCGAGCAGTACTTC,CASSSPDGAGGEQYF
15,.,TRBJ1-4,TRBV12-3/TRBV12-4,.,TGTGCCAGCAGTCTTCAGTCGTCAGGGTATGAAAAACTGTTTTTT,CASSLQSSGYEKLFF
14,.,TRBJ2-7,TRBV5-1,TRBD1,TGCGCCAGCAGCTTGGGGGGACAGAACCACGAGCAGTACTTC,CASSLGGQNHEQYF
12,few,TRBJ2-7,TRBV20-1,TRBD2,TGCAGTGCACGTGGGGGGGACTACGAGCAGTACTTC,CSARGGDYEQYF
15,few,TRBJ2-3,TRBV7-9,TRBD1,TGTGCCAGCAGCTTAGTCGGACAGGTTAGCGATACGCAGTATTTT,CASSLVGQVSDTQYF
15,.,TRBJ1-2,TRBV29-1,.,TGCAGCGTCTCCCGTCGGGCCGTGGCCGATATTAGCTACACCTTC,CSVSRRAVADISYTF
12,.,TRBJ1-2,TRBV11-2,.,TGTGCCAGCAGCGTACACCTCTATGGCTACACCTTC,CASSVHLYGYTF
14,.,TRBJ2-7,TRBV20-1,.,TGCAGTGCTAGAGATCGGGTACAGCCCTACGAGCAGTACTTC,CSARDRVQPYEQYF
16,once,TRBJ2-5,TRBV20-1,.,TGCAGTGCTAGAGATGGAGGGAGGTTGAGTGTCAATGAGCAGTACTTC,CSARDGGRLSVNEQYF
11,.,TRBJ2-7,TRBV20-1,.,TGCAGTGCACCCTTTCAGGGGACGCAGTACTTC,CSAPFQGTQYF
20,once,TRBJ2-7,TRBV24-1,.,TGTGCCACCAGTGATTTGCCGGACCAATCTACCGCGAGCTCCTACAATGAGCAGTACTTC,CATSDLPDQSTASSYNEQYF
16,.,TRBJ1-3,TRBV3-1,.,TGTGCCAGCAGCCAAGAGTTGTGGAACTCTGGAAACACCATATATTTT,CASSQELWNSGNTIYF
14,.,TRBJ1-6,TRBV5-1,.,TGCGCCAGCAGGCTTGACAGAGCTAATTCACCCCTCCACTTT,CASRLDRANSPLHF
15,few,TRBJ2-1,TRBV20-1,TRBD2,TGCAGTGCTAGCCTTAGGGGCGGGAGGGATTCTGAGCAGTTCTTC,CSASLRGGRDSEQFF
15,.,TRBJ2-5,TRBV6-2/TRBV6-3,TRBD2,TGTGCCAGCAGCTCTTTGGGACTAGCCAAAGAGACCCAGTACTTC,CASSSLGLAKETQYF
13,.,TRBJ1-5,TRBV20-1,.,TGCAGTGCTTCGGACAGTAGCAATCAGCCCCAGCATTTT,CSASDSSNQPQHF
13,.,TRBJ1-2,TRBV29-1,TRBD1,TGCAGCGTGGGGACAGGGATGGTCGATGGCTACACCTTC,CSVGTGMVDGYTF
15,.,TRBJ2-7,TRBV5-4,.,TGTGCCAGCAGCTTGGTGGGGGACATCACCTACGAGCAGTACTTC,CASSLVGDITYEQYF
15,.,TRBJ2-1,TRBV4-2,.,TGTGCCAGCAGCCAAGGACTAGGGCCCTCTAATGAGCAGTTCTTC,CASSQGLGPSNEQFF
14,.,TRBJ2-3,TRBV29-1,TRBD2,TGCAGCGAGACTAGCGGGGGGATCACAGATACGCAGTATTTT,CSETSGGITDTQYF
14,few,TRBJ2-1,TRBV2,TRBD2,TGTGCCAGCAAGATTTGGACTAGCGGCAATGAGCAGTTCTTC,CASKIWTSGNEQFF
20,.,TRBJ2-1,TRBV6-1,TRBD2,TGTGCCAGCAGTGAAGGCTTTAAACTAGCGGGGACCTCCTCCTACAATGAGCAGTTCTTC,CASSEGFKLAGTSSYNEQFF
15,.,TRBJ1-2,TRBV25-1,.,TGTGCCAGCAGAGGTACGGGGGTAGGGTTGAATGGCTACACCTTC,CASRGTGVGLNGYTF
14,few,TRBJ1-6,TRBV3-1,TRBD1,TGTGCCAGCAGCCAGGGACAGGCTAATTCACCCCTCCACTTT,CASSQGQANSPLHF
17,.,TRBJ2-1,TRBV3-1,.,TGTGCCAGCAGCACCTCTTATGTCGGCAGCTCCTACAATGAGCAGTTCTTC,CASSTSYVGSSYNEQFF
13,.,TRBJ1-1,TRBV29-1,.,TGCAGCGTTGGCGGACGGCTGAACACTGAAGCTTTCTTT,CSVGGRLNTEAFF
16,few,TRBJ2-1,TRBV6-5,TRBD2,TGTGCCAGCAGTTACTGGGCTAGCGGGAGAGGGACTGAGCAGTTCTTC,CASSYWASGRGTEQFF
15,.,TRBJ1-2,TRBV6-5,.,TGTGCCAGCAGTTACTGGGGCCATCCTGCCTATGGCTACACCTTC,CASSYWGHPAYGYTF
13,.,TRBJ1-2,TRBV11-2,.,TGTGCCAGCAGCCCGCTTACAGTGGATGGCTACACCTTC,CASSPLTVDGYTF
16,few,TRBJ2-7,TRBV14,.,TGTGCCAGCAGCCGGGGCATTCCGACGGGAACCTACGAGCAGTACTTC,CASSRGIPTGTYEQYF
14,few,TRBJ2-1,TRBV6-1,TRBD2,TGTGCCAGCACGCGGGAGCGCTCCTACAATGAGCAGTTCTTC,CASTRERSYNEQFF
16,few,TRBJ2-7,TRBV7-2,TRBD2,TGTGCCAGCAGCTTATCGGTGCGGGAGGGCTCCTACGAGCAGTACTTC,CASSLSVREGSYEQYF
13,.,TRBJ1-2,TRBV29-1,.,TGCAGCGTTGAACCCCGGCTTACTTATGGCTACACCTTC,CSVEPRLTYGYTF
13,few,TRBJ2-7,TRBV25-1,.,TGTGCCAGTGGTAGAGTAAACACCTACGAGCAGTACTTC,CASGRVNTYEQYF
17,few,TRBJ2-3,TRBV29-1,.,TGCAGCGTTGAGGGGGCTCTAGCTCTACGGGGCACAGATACGCAGTATTTT,CSVEGALALRGTDTQYF
13,.,TRBJ1-1,TRBV5-1,.,TGCGCCAGCACCCCGGACGGCAGTACTGAAGCTTTCTTT,CASTPDGSTEAFF
13,few,TRBJ1-4,TRBV10-3,.,TGTGCCAGTACACAGGGAACTAATGAAAAACTGTTTTTT,CASTQGTNEKLFF
16,few,TRBJ2-7,TRBV6-2/TRBV6-3,TRBD2,TGTGCCAGCAGTTACGTAGAAGGGAGGGGAGGCGACGAGCAGTACTTC,CASSYVEGRGGDEQYF